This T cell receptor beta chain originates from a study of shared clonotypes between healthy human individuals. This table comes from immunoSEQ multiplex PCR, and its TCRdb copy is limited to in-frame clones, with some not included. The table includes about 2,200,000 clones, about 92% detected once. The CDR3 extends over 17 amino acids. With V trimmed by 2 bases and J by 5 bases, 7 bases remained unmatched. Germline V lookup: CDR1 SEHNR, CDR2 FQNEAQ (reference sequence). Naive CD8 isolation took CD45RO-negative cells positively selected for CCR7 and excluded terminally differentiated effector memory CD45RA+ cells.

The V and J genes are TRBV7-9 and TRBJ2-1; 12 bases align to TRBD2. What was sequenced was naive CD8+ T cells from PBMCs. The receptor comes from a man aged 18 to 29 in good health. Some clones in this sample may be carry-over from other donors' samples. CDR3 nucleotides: TGTGCCAGCAGCTTACTAGCGGGAGGGCCGCTACACAATGAGCAGTTCTTC. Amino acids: CASSLLAGGPLHNEQFF.